This entry concerns a single T cell receptor (beta chain). Its target is unknown. This sample was included in a study of blood T cells in healthy people across ages. The CDR3 is made up of 16 amino acids. Trimming shortened V by 3 bases and J by 2 bases, and 17 bases separated the two germline ends. Germline values: CDR1 SGHRS, CDR2 YFSETQ. Regarding the study as a whole: With age, beta diversity per million T cells declined roughly linearly, significantly by around 43. The study found TCR beta diversity correlated strongly with naive T cell percentage.

Primers used in a second PCR of roughly 7 to 12 cycles were a sample-barcoded 5' primer and a J-beta primer mix. TCRdb used MiXCR to reprocess the 5' RACE reads, holding one entry per CDR3 protein. The table has about 640,000 distinct CDR3 sequences, 58% seen once. This chain links TRBV5-1 with TRBJ2-5; a weak D match, TRBD1 (6 bases). The sequence was obtained from a man aged 60 to 75 in good health. The material sequenced was blood. CDR3 region: CASSSLGTILQETQYF. CDR3 DNA: TGCGCCAGCAGCTCGCTCGGGACAATTCTACAAGAGACCCAGTACTTC.